Shown below are 5 T cell receptor beta chains from a single sample sequenced in a study of T-cell reconstitution after alpha-beta-depleted transplantation in children. The TCRbeta library incorporated unique molecular identifiers. TCRdb re-called the PCR reads with MiXCR, one entry per CDR3 protein. The repertoire has 450,000 to 700,000 distinct CDR3 sequences, roughly 27% of them found once; the top ten carry under 45%. The sequencing used PBMCs, collected before TCRalphabeta/CD19-depleted stem cell transplant. The source is a boy less than two years old with Wiskott-Aldrich syndrome, due to receive a stem cell transplant.

This chain joins TRBV12-3 or TRBV12-4 and TRBJ2-5, with D tentatively TRBD1 or TRBD2 (5 bases each). There are 13 residues in the CDR3. Trimming removed 7 bases at V and 5 bases at J, with 14 bases between. The CDR3 sequence is CASTPRGDETQYF. CDR3 nucleotides: TGTGCCAGCACCCCGCGAGGGGACGAGACCCAGTACTTC.

This clonotype has a single count. The chain is built from TRBV5-1 and TRBJ1-2, with D possibly TRBD1 on 6 matching bases. Trimming removed 3 bases at V and 0 bases at J, with 12 bases between. Germline CDR1 and CDR2: SGHRS and YFSETQ. This CDR3 comprises 15 residues. DNA of the CDR3: TGCGCCAGCAGCTCGGGGGCCGCAGCTAACTATGGCTACACCTTC. It yields the protein CASSSGAAANYGYTF. Looking up the rest from reference TRBV5-1 and TRBJ1-2 gives the full variable domain: KAGVTQTPRYLIKTRGQQVTLSCSPISGHRSVSWYQQTPGQGLQFLFEYFSETQRNKGNFPGRFSGRQFSNSRSEMNVSTLELGDSALYLCASSSGAAANYGYTFGSGTRLTVV.

The V call is TRBV15, the J call TRBJ2-3; the D is unclear. The CDR3 sequence is 14 residues long. Trimming shortened V by 0 bases and J by 1 base, and 5 bases separated the two germline ends. CDR1 and CDR2 from the germline V gene are LNHNV and YYDKDF (reference sequence). The CDR3 reads CATSRDPGTDTQYF. The CDR3 DNA sequence: TGTGCCACCAGCAGAGATCCTGGCACAGATACGCAGTATTTT. The full variable domain, rest sourced from reference TRBV15 and TRBJ2-3, is DAMVIQNPRYQVTQFGKPVTLSCSQTLNHNVMYWYQQKSSQAPKLLFHYYDKDFNNEADTPDNFQSRRPNTSFCFLDIRSPGLGDTAMYLCATSRDPGTDTQYFGPGTRLTVL.

The chain uses TRBV29-1 and TRBJ2-5; TRBD1 is a possible D gene (6 bases). CDR1 is SQVTM and CDR2 is ANQGSEA in the germline V gene. Deletions cut 3 bases from V and 2 bases from J, with 13 bases between. The CDR3 has 14 amino acids. The CDR3 spells CSVDPDSLQETQYF. In DNA form, the CDR3 reads TGCAGCGTTGACCCGGACAGCCTGCAAGAGACCCAGTACTTC. Variable domain in full (rest from reference TRBV29-1 and TRBJ2-5): SAVISQKPSRDICQRGTSLTIQCQVDSQVTMMFWYRQQPGQSLTLIATANQGSEATYESGFVIDKFPISRPNLTFSTLTVSNMSPEDSSIYLCSVDPDSLQETQYFGPGTRLLVL.

DNA for the CDR3: TGCGCCAGCAGCTTGAGCGGGACAGGGAGGCAGCCCCAGCATTTT. Protein: CASSLSGTGRQPQHF. The genes are TRBV5-1 and TRBJ1-5; TRBD1 matches 9 bases. The CDR3 loop spans 15 amino acids. Germline values: CDR1 SGHRS, CDR2 YFSETQ. V dropped 1 base and J dropped 7; count of bases not matched to a gene: 6.